The next 21 T cell receptor beta chains were all read from a single sample in a study of T cells in Graves' hyperthyroidism and ophthalmopathy. It was RNA transcripts that yielded the amplified TCR beta CDR3 regions. With the HTBI primer set, the TCR CDR3 went through a first round of RT-PCR. TCRdb independently ran MiXCR on the multiplex PCR reads; one entry per CDR3 protein. The table has 490,000 or so distinct CDR3 sequences, 35% to 50% seen once. Material: peripheral blood or thyroid tissue (not recorded which). These receptors were collected from an adult woman with Graves' disease, either hyperthyroidism or ophthalmopathy (not recorded which).

At least ten counts were recorded for this clonotype. This rearrangement joins TRBV11-2 to TRBJ2-5; the D gene is possibly TRBD2 (6 bases). The V gene's germline CDR1 is SGHAT and CDR2 FQNNGV. Trimming took 5 bases from V and 3 from J, leaving 13 bases between them. This CDR3 has 14 amino acids. This CDR3 reads CASSRLWEEETQYF. The CDR3 coding sequence is TGTGCCAGCAGCCGCCTGTGGGAGGAAGAGACCCAGTACTTC.

The rearrangement joins TRBV14 to TRBJ1-3, with D unclear. Germline V gives CDR1 SGHDN, CDR2 FVKESK. Trimming stripped 4 bases from V and 3 bases from J, with 16 bases between. The CDR3 length is 16 residues. The CDR3 sequence: CASSPTGPTDGNTIYF. The DNA for the CDR3 is TGTGCCAGCAGCCCTACCGGTCCGACGGATGGAAACACCATATATTTT.

This clonotype was detected a few times. The CDR3 reads CASSRTSGKSPGELFF. In DNA, the CDR3 is TGTGCCAGCAGCAGGACTAGCGGGAAGTCGCCCGGGGAGCTGTTTTTT. V is TRBV6-5 and J is TRBJ2-2, with 12 bases fitting TRBD2. CDR3 length: 16 amino acids. The V and J ends lost 6 bases and 6 bases, in that order; junction bases with no gene match: 8. Germline V CDR1 and CDR2: MNHEY, SVGAGI.

This clonotype was counted at least ten times. CDR3 nucleotides: TGCAGTGCGAAGTCCCAGGATAATCAGCCCCAGCATTTT. Its protein is CSAKSQDNQPQHF. This chain joins TRBV20-1 and TRBJ1-5; D gene uncertain. This CDR3 spans 13 amino acids. Trimming shortened V by 6 bases and J by 4 bases, and 13 bases separated the two germline ends. Germline V gene lookup returns CDR1 DFQATT and CDR2 SNEGSKA (reference sequence).

Ten or more counts support this clonotype. The chain joins TRBV9 to TRBJ2-5; D might be TRBD1 or TRBD2, each matching 5 bases. Germline assignment: CDR1 SGDLS and CDR2 YYNGEE. This CDR3 is built from 13 residues. V was trimmed by 0 bases and J by 3 bases, leaving 6 bases between them. The CDR3 nucleotides read TGTGCCAGCAGCGTAGGAGGGGAAGAGACCCAGTACTTC. Its protein product is CASSVGGEETQYF.

To note about this clonotype: One junction end does not reproduce the germline sequence, and a read error may be involved. This chain joins TRBV10-3 and TRBJ1-2; D ambiguous. Per germline, CDR1 ENHRY and CDR2 SYGVKD. This CDR3 is built from 16 residues. The CDR3 reads CATSDNRNIGRHGYTF. CDR3 bases: TGTGCCACCAGTGACAACCGCAACATCGGCCGGCATGGCTACACCTTC.

CDR3 sequence reads: CASGRGDGGNIQYF. In DNA form, the CDR3 reads TGTGCCAGCGGACGAGGGGACGGTGGAAACATTCAGTACTTC. This chain joins TRBV2 and TRBJ2-5; TRBD1 or TRBD2 may be the D gene (5 bases each). The closer fit of TRBJ2-4 to the DNA end suggests the J call may be wrong. The length of the CDR3 is 14 residues. Germline V lookup: CDR1 SNHLY, CDR2 FYNNEI.

This clonotype was detected a few times. This rearrangement joins TRBV6-1 to TRBJ1-4; possibly TRBD1 for D (6 bases). From germline, CDR1 is MNHNS and CDR2 SASEGT. The length of the CDR3 is 14 residues. V dropped 3 bases and J dropped 8 bases, with 13 bases sitting between them. CDR3 loop: CASSDSGAGEKLFF. Written as DNA, the CDR3 is TGTGCCAGCAGTGATTCAGGGGCGGGGGAAAAACTGTTTTTT.

The V gene is TRBV15, the J gene TRBJ2-7; no firm D call. Trimming took off 7 bases at V and 2 bases at J, with 12 bases between the two ends. The CDR3 totals 13 residues. Germline-derived CDR1 and CDR2 are LNHNV and YYDKDF (reference sequence). CDR3 coding DNA: TGTGCCACCAACAGCAGATCAACCTACGAGCAGTACTTC. It yields the protein CATNSRSTYEQYF. Supplemented by reference TRBV15 and TRBJ2-7, the full variable domain reads DAMVIQNPRYQVTQFGKPVTLSCSQTLNHNVMYWYQQKSSQAPKLLFHYYDKDFNNEADTPDNFQSRRPNTSFCFLDIRSPGLGDTAMYLCATNSRSTYEQYFGPGTRLTVT.

On this clonotype: One junction end does not reproduce the germline sequence, and a read error may be involved. The chain couples TRBV10-3 to TRBJ1-2; 7 bases are shared with TRBD1. CDR1 is ENHRY and CDR2 is SYGVKD in the germline V gene. This CDR3 has 14 residues. The CDR3 DNA follows: TGCGCCATCAGCGGGGACAGTTCAGACTATGGCTACATCTTC. Translating it yields CAISGDSSDYGYIF.

The V and J genes are TRBV2 and TRBJ1-1, with D perhaps matching TRBD1 (5 bases). The CDR3 sequence is 14 residues long. Germline-derived CDR1 and CDR2 are SNHLY and FYNNEI. The V end was cut by 7 bases, the J end by 0 bases, with 12 bases between. The CDR3: CASNGGTLNTEAFF. In nucleotides, the CDR3 is TGTGCCAGCAATGGGGGGACCCTGAACACTGAAGCTTTCTTT. Filled out from reference TRBV2 and TRBJ1-1, the complete variable domain reads EPEVTQTPSHQVTQMGQEVILRCVPISNHLYFYWYRQILGQKVEFLVSFYNNEISEKSEIFDDQFSVERPDGSNFTLKIRSTKLEDSAMYFCASNGGTLNTEAFFGQGTRLTVV.

In its sample, this clonotype was seen many times. CDR3 protein: CASSQAQGSPLHF. In DNA form, the CDR3 reads TGTGCCAGCAGCCAAGCACAGGGCTCACCCCTCCACTTT. The chain links TRBV4-2 to TRBJ1-6; a possible D gene is TRBD1 (6 bases). Trimming pared 1 base from V and 10 bases from J, leaving 8 bases between. The length of the CDR3 is 13 residues. From germline, CDR1 is LGHNA and CDR2 YNFKEQ.

This rearrangement joins TRBV29-1 to TRBJ2-6; weak D call: TRBD1 (5 bases). V shed 4 bases and J shed 4 bases, with 11 bases lying between them. Germline V gives CDR1 SQVTM, CDR2 ANQGSEA. The CDR3 length is 14 residues. CDR3 residues: CSVGAGYGANVLTF. The CDR3 coding sequence is TGCAGCGTTGGAGCAGGGTACGGGGCCAACGTCCTGACTTTC.

V gene TRBV9 combines with J gene TRBJ2-2, with 7 bases aligning to TRBD1. Germline CDR1 and CDR2: SGDLS and YYNGEE. With 3 bases clipped from V and 7 bases from J, the junction kept 9 bases outside the gene matches. The CDR3 covers 15 residues. This CDR3 is CASSAHGWDSGELFF. CDR3 nucleotides: TGTGCCAGCAGCGCCCATGGTTGGGACAGCGGGGAGCTGTTTTTT.

This clonotype has a handful of counts. The CDR3 coding sequence is TGTGCCAGCAGTGAAAGACAGGGGGCAGGCGAGCAGTACTTC. Its translation: CASSERQGAGEQYF. The gene calls are TRBV27 and TRBJ2-7; 10 bases are shared with TRBD1. The length of the CDR3 is 14 residues. Germline V lookup: CDR1 MNHEY, CDR2 SMNVEV (reference sequence). The V and J ends lost 5 bases and 6 bases, in that order; junction bases with no gene match: 7.

A remark on this clonotype: A junction end diverges from the germline sequence, so it may reflect a read error. J is TRBJ1-1 and V is TRBV20-1; no firm D call. Germline-derived CDR1 and CDR2 are DFQATT and SNEGSKA (reference sequence). The CDR3 runs to 9 residues. This CDR3 is CSAKAEAFF. The CDR3 region has the DNA TGCAGTGCCAAGGCTGAGGCTTTCTTT.

This sequence joins TRBV20-1 and TRBJ2-7; weak D call: TRBD1 (5 bases). Trimming took off 3 bases at V and 2 bases at J, with 11 bases between the two ends. Looked up from germline, CDR1 is DFQATT and CDR2 is SNEGSKA (reference sequence). CDR3 length: 13 amino acids. The CDR3: CSASLQGTYEQYF. In nucleotides, the CDR3 is TGCAGTGCTAGTCTCCAGGGCACCTACGAGCAGTACTTC.

This clonotype has only one observation. The V gene is TRBV5-6, the J gene TRBJ2-5; no reliable D call. The CDR3 has 16 amino acids. Trimming cost V 4 bases and J 2 bases, with 18 bases left between them. CDR1 SGHDT and CDR2 YYEEEE come from the germline V gene. The CDR3 reads CASSANTWPPQETQYF. CDR3 nucleotides: TGTGCCAGCAGCGCTAATACCTGGCCGCCACAAGAGACCCAGTACTTC.

V gene TRBV19 combines with J gene TRBJ2-5; 11 positions agree with TRBD2. The CDR3 totals 15 residues. CDR1 and CDR2 (germline): LNHDA, SQIVND (reference sequence). V lost 6 bases to trimming and J lost 5 bases; unmatched junction nucleotides: 8. The CDR3 loop is CASSPTSGGLETQYF. Here the CDR3 DNA reads TGTGCCAGTAGCCCAACTAGCGGGGGTCTGGAGACCCAGTACTTC.

This clonotype was seen only a few times. The genes are TRBV29-1 and TRBJ2-5, with 9 bases fitting TRBD1. This CDR3 region has 12 residues. The ends lost 6 bases at V and 3 bases at J; junction bases unmatched: 2. Germline CDR1 and CDR2: SQVTM and ANQGSEA. The CDR3 bases are TGCAGCGTGAGGACAGGGGAAGAGACCCAGTACTTC. It is translated as CSVRTGEETQYF.

This chain links TRBV2 with TRBJ2-7; the match to TRBD1 covers 9 bases. V lost 4 bases and J lost 4; bases outside the gene matches: 5. This CDR3 has 14 residues. Germline V gene lookup returns CDR1 SNHLY and CDR2 FYNNEI. DNA of the CDR3: TGTGCCAGCAGTGGGGGGACAGGGAGGTACGAGCAGTACTTC. This encodes CASSGGTGRYEQYF.